This TCR beta chain appears in the sequencing data of a study of T cell responses to AZD1222 COVID-19 vaccine. The method was immunoSEQ multiplex PCR; TCRdb's version includes in-frame clones alone and lacks a portion of them. The repertoire includes 130,000 to 150,000 clones, 80% to 95% of them detected once, and about 3% sits in the top ten. This clone has just one count. Its antigen is not identified. This CDR3 has 14 amino acids. Trimming cost V 2 bases and J 9 bases; bases outside gene matches: 5. Germline loops: CDR1 MDHEN, CDR2 SYDVKM. Findings of the study overall: Researchers report vaccine-associated CD4 TCRs spanning spike, with dominance at 160-218 and 743-854. Among the donors, most were white British and more were female, and clonal diversity was possibly underestimated. Close to half of all spike-specific TCRs reportedly target regions of the variants that are unmutated. Increased Spike-specific TCR breadth and depth were observed after two AZD1222 doses.

Material: peripheral blood, obtained on day 0 of AZD1222 vaccination. This sequence originates from an adult in good health. The chain has TRBV28 and TRBJ2-1, with 9 positions matching TRBD2. The CDR3 reads CASSLAGGPREQFF. CDR3 sequence (DNA): TGTGCCAGCAGTTTAGCGGGAGGGCCGCGTGAGCAGTTCTTC. The full variable domain, with the rest looked up from reference TRBV28 and TRBJ2-1, is DVKVTQSSRYLVKRTGEKVFLECVQDMDHENMFWYRQDPGLGLRLIYFSYDVKMKEKGDIPEGYSVSREKKERFSLILESASTNQTSMYLCASSLAGGPREQFFGPGTRLTVL.